This T cell receptor (beta chain) appears in the sequencing data of a study of metastatic and nonmetastatic thyroid tumors. Using MiXCR, TCRdb reanalyzed the PCR reads. The repertoire holds 20,000 or so clones, with roughly 15% as singletons. Patients had received no treatment of any kind before thyroid surgery. This clone was counted many times. This CDR3 has 15 amino acids. V shed 6 bases and J 2 bases; nucleotides not matched to a gene: 7. CDR1 DFQATT and CDR2 SNEGSKA come from the germline V gene (reference sequence). V gene TRBV20-1 combines with J gene TRBJ2-7; 13 bases map to TRBD2. The sample taken for sequencing was tumor tissue. The origin of this receptor is a female donor with papillary thyroid cancer or a benign thyroid nodule (not recorded which). Some clones in this sample may be carry-over from other donors' samples. The CDR3, as DNA: TGCAGTGCCACAACTAGCGGGAGGGAACCCTACGAGCAGTACTTC. It codes for CSATTSGREPYEQYF.